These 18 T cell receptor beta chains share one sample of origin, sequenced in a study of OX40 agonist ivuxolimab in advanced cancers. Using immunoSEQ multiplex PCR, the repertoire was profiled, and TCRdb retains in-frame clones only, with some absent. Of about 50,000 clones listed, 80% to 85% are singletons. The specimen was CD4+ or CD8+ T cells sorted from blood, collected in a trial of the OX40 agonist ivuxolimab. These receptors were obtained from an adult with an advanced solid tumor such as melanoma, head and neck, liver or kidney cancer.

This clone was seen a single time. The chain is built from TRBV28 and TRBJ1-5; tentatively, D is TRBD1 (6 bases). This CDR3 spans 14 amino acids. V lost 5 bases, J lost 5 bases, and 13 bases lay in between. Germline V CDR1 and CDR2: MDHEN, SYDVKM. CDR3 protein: CASSAQGRDQPQHF. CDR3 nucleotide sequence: TGTGCCAGCAGTGCCCAGGGGAGAGATCAGCCCCAGCATTTT.

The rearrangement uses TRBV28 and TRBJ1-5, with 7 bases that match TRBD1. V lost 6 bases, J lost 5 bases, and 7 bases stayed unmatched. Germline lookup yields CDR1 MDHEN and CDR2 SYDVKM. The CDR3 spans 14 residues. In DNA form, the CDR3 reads TGTGCCAGCAGACACAGGGGTACGCATCAGCCCCAGCATTTT. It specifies CASRHRGTHQPQHF.

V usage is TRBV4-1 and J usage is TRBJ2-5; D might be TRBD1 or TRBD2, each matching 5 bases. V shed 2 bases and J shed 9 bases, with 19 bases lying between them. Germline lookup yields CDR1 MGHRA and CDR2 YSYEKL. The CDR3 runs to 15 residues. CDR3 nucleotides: TGCGCCAGCAGCCAAACCACCGGGACGGGTGATCCCCAGTACTTC. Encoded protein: CASSQTTGTGDPQYF.

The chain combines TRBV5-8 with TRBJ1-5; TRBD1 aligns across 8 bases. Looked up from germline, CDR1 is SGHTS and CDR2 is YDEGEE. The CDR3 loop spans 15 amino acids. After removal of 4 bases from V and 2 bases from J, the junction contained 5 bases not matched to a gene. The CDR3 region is CASSPRTGRNQPQHF. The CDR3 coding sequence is TGTGCCAGCAGCCCGAGGACAGGGCGCAATCAGCCCCAGCATTTT. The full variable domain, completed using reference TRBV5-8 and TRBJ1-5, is EAGVTQSPTHLIKTRGQQATLRCSPISGHTSVYWYQQALGLGLQFLLWYDEGEERNRGNFPPRFSGRQFPNYSSELNVNALELEDSALYLCASSPRTGRNQPQHFGDGTRLSIL.

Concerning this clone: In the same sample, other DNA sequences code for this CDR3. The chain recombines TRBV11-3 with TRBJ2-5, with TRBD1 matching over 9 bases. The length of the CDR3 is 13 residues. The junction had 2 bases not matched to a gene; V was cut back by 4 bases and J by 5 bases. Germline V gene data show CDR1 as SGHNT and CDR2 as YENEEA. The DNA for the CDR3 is TGTGCCAGCAGCTCCGGACAGGGGGAGACCCAGTACTTC. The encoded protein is CASSSGQGETQYF.

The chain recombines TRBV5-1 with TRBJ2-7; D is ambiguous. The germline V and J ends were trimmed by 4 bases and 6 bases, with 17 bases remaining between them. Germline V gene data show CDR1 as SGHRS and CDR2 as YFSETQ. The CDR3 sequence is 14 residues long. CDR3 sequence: CASSSAPELGEQYF. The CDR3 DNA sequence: TGCGCCAGCAGCAGCGCACCCGAATTAGGCGAGCAGTACTTC.

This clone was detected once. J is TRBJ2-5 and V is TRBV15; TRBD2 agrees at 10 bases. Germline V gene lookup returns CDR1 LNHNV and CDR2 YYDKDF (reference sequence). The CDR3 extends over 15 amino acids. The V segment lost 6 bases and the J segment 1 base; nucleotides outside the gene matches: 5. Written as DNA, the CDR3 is TGTGCCACCAGGCCCGGGACTAGCGTCCAAGAGACCCAGTACTTC. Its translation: CATRPGTSVQETQYF. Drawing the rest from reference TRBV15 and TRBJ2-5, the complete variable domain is DAMVIQNPRYQVTQFGKPVTLSCSQTLNHNVMYWYQQKSSQAPKLLFHYYDKDFNNEADTPDNFQSRRPNTSFCFLDIRSPGLGDTAMYLCATRPGTSVQETQYFGPGTRLLVL.

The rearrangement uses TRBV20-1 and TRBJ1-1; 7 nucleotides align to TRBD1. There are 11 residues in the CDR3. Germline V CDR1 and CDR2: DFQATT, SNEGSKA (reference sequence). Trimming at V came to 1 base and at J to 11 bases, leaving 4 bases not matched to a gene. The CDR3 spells CSARGQGGAFF. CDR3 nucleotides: TGCAGTGCTAGAGGACAGGGAGGGGCTTTCTTT.

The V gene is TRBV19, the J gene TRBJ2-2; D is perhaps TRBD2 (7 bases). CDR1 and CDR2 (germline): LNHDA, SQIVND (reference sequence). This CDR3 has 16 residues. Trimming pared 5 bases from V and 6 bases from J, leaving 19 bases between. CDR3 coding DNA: TGTGCCAGTAGTCCTCTGGGGGGGCGAGTATCCGGGGAGCTGTTTTTT. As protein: CASSPLGGRVSGELFF.

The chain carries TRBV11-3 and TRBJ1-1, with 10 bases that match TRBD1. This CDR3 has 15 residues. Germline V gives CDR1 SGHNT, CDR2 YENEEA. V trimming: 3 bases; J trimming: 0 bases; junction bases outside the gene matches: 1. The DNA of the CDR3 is TGTGCCAGCAGCTTGGGACAGGGGCTGAACACTGAAGCTTTCTTT. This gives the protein CASSLGQGLNTEAFF.

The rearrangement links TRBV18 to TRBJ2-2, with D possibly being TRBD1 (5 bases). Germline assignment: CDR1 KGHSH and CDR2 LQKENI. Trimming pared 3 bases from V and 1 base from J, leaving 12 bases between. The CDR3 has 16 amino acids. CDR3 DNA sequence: TGTGCCAGCTCACCCGGACAATCATTGAACACCGGGGAGCTGTTTTTT. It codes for CASSPGQSLNTGELFF.

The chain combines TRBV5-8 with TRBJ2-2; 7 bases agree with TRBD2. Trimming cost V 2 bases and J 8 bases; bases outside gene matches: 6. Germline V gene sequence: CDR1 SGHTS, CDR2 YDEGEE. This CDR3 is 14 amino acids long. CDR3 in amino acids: CASSFYSGTGELFF. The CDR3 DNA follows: TGTGCCAGCAGCTTTTACAGCGGGACGGGGGAGCTGTTTTTT.

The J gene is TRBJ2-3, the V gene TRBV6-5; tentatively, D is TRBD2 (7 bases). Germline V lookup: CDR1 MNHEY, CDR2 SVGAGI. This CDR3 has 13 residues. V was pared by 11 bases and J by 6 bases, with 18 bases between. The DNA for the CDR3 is TGTGCCTCGAAGGGGGGGTATGAGGATACGCAGTATTTT. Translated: CASKGGYEDTQYF.

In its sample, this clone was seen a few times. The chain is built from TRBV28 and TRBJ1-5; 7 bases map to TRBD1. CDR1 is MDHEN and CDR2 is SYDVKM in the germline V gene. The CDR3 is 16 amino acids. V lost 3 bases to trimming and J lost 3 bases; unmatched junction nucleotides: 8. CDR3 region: CASSFVQGVDNQPQHF. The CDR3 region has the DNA TGTGCCAGCAGTTTCGTGCAGGGGGTTGACAATCAGCCCCAGCATTTT.

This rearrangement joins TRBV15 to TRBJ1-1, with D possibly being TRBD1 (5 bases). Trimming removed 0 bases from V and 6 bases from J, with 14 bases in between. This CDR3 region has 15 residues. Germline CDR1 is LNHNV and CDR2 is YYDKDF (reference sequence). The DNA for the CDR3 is TGTGCCACCAGCAGAGATTTGGGAACAGGCGCTGAAGCTTTCTTT. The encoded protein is CATSRDLGTGAEAFF. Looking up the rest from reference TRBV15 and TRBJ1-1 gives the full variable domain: DAMVIQNPRYQVTQFGKPVTLSCSQTLNHNVMYWYQQKSSQAPKLLFHYYDKDFNNEADTPDNFQSRRPNTSFCFLDIRSPGLGDTAMYLCATSRDLGTGAEAFFGQGTRLTVV.

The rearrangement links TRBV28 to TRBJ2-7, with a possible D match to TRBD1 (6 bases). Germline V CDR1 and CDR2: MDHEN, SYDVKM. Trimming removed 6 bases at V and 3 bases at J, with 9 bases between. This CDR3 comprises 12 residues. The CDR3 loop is CASSQDSYEQYF. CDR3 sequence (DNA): TGTGCCAGCAGCCAGGACAGCTACGAGCAGTACTTC. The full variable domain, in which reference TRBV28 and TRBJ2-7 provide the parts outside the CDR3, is DVKVTQSSRYLVKRTGEKVFLECVQDMDHENMFWYRQDPGLGLRLIYFSYDVKMKEKGDIPEGYSVSREKKERFSLILESASTNQTSMYLCASSQDSYEQYFGPGTRLTVT.

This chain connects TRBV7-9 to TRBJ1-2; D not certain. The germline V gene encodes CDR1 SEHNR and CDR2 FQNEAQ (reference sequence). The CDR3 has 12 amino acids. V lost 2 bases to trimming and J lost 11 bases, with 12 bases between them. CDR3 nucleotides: TGTGCCAGCAGCTTAAACGGTTTAGGTTACACCTTC. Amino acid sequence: CASSLNGLGYTF.

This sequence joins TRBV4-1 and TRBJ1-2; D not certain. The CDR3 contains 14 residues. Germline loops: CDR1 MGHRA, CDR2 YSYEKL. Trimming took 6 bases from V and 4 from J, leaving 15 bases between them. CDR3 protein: CASRSLGQIYGYTF. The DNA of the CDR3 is TGCGCCAGCAGATCCCTAGGTCAAATCTATGGCTACACCTTC.